This entry lists 16 T cell receptor beta chains sequenced from one sample in a study of blood T cell repertoires in COVID-19. Using immunoSEQ multiplex PCR, the repertoire was profiled, and TCRdb retains in-frame clones only, with some absent. The sample includes about 180,000 clones, approximately 83% of them seen just once. The sample comprised peripheral blood. All receptors derive from a human donor with active or convalescent COVID-19. The donor label of this sample is uncertain.

The genes are TRBV6-5 and TRBJ2-7; 7 bases are a match to TRBD1. Looked up from germline, CDR1 is MNHEY and CDR2 is SVGAGI. This CDR3 comprises 14 residues. After removal of 6 bases from V and 3 bases from J, the junction contained 8 bases not matched to a gene. The CDR3 DNA reads TGTGCCAGCAGGGGTGAGGGGACAGACTACGAGCAGTACTTC. It encodes CASRGEGTDYEQYF.

The chain recombines TRBV5-4 with TRBJ1-4; 9 bases are a match to TRBD1. Germline CDR1 reads SGHNT; CDR2 reads YYREEE (reference sequence). This CDR3 has 14 residues. The trim removed 0 bases at V and 8 bases at J, leaving 2 bases unmatched. In DNA form, the CDR3 reads TGTGCCAGCAGCTTGGTGGACAGGGGAGAAAAACTGTTTTTT. Amino acids: CASSLVDRGEKLFF.

This clone was seen once. The V gene is TRBV7-9, the J gene TRBJ1-4; D may be TRBD1 (5 bases). V was trimmed by 5 bases and J by 5 bases, leaving 18 bases between them. The CDR3 sequence is 16 residues long. Germline assignment: CDR1 SEHNR and CDR2 FQNEAQ (reference sequence). The DNA for the CDR3 is TGTGCCAGCAGCCCCCACACCGGGGGGGGAAATGAAAAACTGTTTTTT. Its translation: CASSPHTGGGNEKLFF.

The chain couples TRBV6-5 to TRBJ2-7; the D gene is possibly TRBD1 (6 bases). V shed 5 bases and J shed 4 bases, with 15 bases lying between them. Germline-derived CDR1 and CDR2 are MNHEY and SVGAGI. This CDR3 region has 14 residues. The DNA of the CDR3 is TGTGCCAGCAGTAAACAGGGTTTGGTTTACGAGCAGTACTTC. Translation gives CASSKQGLVYEQYF.

This sequence joins TRBV6-5 and TRBJ1-1, with D perhaps TRBD1 (6 bases). The length of the CDR3 is 14 residues. The germline gives CDR1 MNHEY, CDR2 SVGAGI. V was trimmed by 0 bases and J by 5 bases, leaving 10 bases between them. This CDR3 is CASSYSRGGTEAFF. Written as DNA, the CDR3 is TGTGCCAGCAGTTACTCCAGGGGTGGAACTGAAGCTTTCTTT.

The chain uses TRBV6-1 and TRBJ1-6; tentatively, D is TRBD1 (5 bases). The germline gives CDR1 MNHNS, CDR2 SASEGT. This CDR3 has 16 residues. Trimming stripped 3 bases from V and 7 bases from J, with 16 bases between. The DNA for the CDR3 is TGTGCCAGCAGTGAGAACGGCGGGACGGTAAATTCACCCCTCCACTTT. Translating it yields CASSENGGTVNSPLHF.

V usage is TRBV5-1 and J usage is TRBJ1-1; D gene unclear. CDR1 is SGHRS, CDR2 YFSETQ, per germline. The CDR3 is 12 residues long. Trimming removed 10 bases from V and 5 bases from J, with 15 bases in between. CDR3 sequence: CAPRGAGTEAFF. CDR3 nucleotide sequence: TGCGCCCCCCGGGGTGCGGGGACTGAAGCTTTCTTT.

This clone occurred once. The chain recombines TRBV4-1 with TRBJ2-4, with 7 bases matching TRBD2. In germline, CDR1 is MGHRA, CDR2 YSYEKL. Losses at the gene ends were 1 base for V and 5 bases for J; bases not matched to a gene: 8. This CDR3 is 16 amino acids long. Here the CDR3 reads CASSQGEASGQNIQYF. CDR3 DNA: TGCGCCAGCAGCCAAGGGGAGGCTAGCGGCCAAAACATTCAGTACTTC.

The CDR3 sequence is CAWSWTGTGTYVHEKLFF. The DNA of the CDR3 is TGTGCCTGGAGTTGGACCGGGACAGGGACCTACGTTCATGAAAAACTGTTTTTT. V usage is TRBV30 and J usage is TRBJ1-4; 9 bases align to TRBD1. V lost 2 bases, J lost 6 bases, and 16 bases stayed unmatched. CDR1 is GTSNPN and CDR2 is SVGIG in the germline V gene (reference sequence). The CDR3 spans 18 residues.

In its sample, this clone was seen once. The rearrangement uses TRBV12-3 or TRBV12-4 and TRBJ2-5; 9 bases match TRBD2. With V trimmed by 6 bases and J by 14 bases, 10 bases remained unmatched. The CDR3 is 12 residues long. In DNA, the CDR3 is TGTGCCAGCAGCTTTAGCGGGGGTGGACCTTACTTC. This translates into CASSFSGGGPYF.

The J gene is TRBJ2-3, the V gene TRBV29-1; possibly TRBD1 for D (6 bases). The CDR3 is 14 amino acids. V gave up 4 bases and J gave up 6 bases, with 17 bases separating them. In germline, CDR1 is SQVTM, CDR2 ANQGSEA. Here the CDR3 DNA reads TGCAGCGTTGTGTCCCTAGGGGGTCGGGATACGCAGTATTTT. As protein: CSVVSLGGRDTQYF.

The chain joins TRBV24-1 to TRBJ2-7, with 9 positions matching TRBD1. In germline, CDR1 is KGHDR, CDR2 SFDVKD. The V and J ends lost 3 bases and 2 bases, in that order; junction bases with no gene match: 4. The CDR3 is 15 residues long. The CDR3 DNA reads TGTGCCACCAGTGATCGGACAGGGGCTCCCTACGAGCAGTACTTC. Its protein is CATSDRTGAPYEQYF.

The V gene is TRBV9, the J gene TRBJ2-2, with D uncertain. This CDR3 comprises 15 residues. Germline V gene data show CDR1 as SGDLS and CDR2 as YYNGEE. Trimming left V 3 bases short and J 4 bases short, with 13 bases between. CDR3 DNA sequence: TGTGCCAGCAGCGCCCCCACTGGGCCCACCGGGGAGCTGTTTTTT. It is translated as CASSAPTGPTGELFF.

The CDR3 spells CASRALAGSNTGELFF. The CDR3 nucleotides read TGTGCCAGCAGGGCTCTAGCGGGGTCCAACACCGGGGAGCTGTTTTTT. V is TRBV5-6 and J is TRBJ2-2; 9 positions agree with TRBD2. The CDR3 totals 16 residues. Trimming cost V 5 bases and J 2 bases; bases outside gene matches: 7. The V gene's germline CDR1 is SGHDT and CDR2 YYEEEE.

The chain recombines TRBV30 with TRBJ1-2; 9 bases map to TRBD1. The V segment lost 0 bases and the J segment 8 bases; nucleotides outside the gene matches: 4. There are 13 residues in the CDR3. Per the germline V gene, CDR1 is GTSNPN and CDR2 is SVGIG (reference sequence). The DNA for the CDR3 is TGTGCCTGGAGTGTACGACAGGGGGTAGGCTACACCTTC. Amino acid sequence: CAWSVRQGVGYTF.

The chain couples TRBV2 to TRBJ1-2; 11 bases fit TRBD1. The V gene's germline CDR1 is SNHLY and CDR2 FYNNEI. The CDR3 is 16 residues long. V was pared by 4 bases and J by 1 base, with 5 bases of the junction left unmatched. Written as DNA, the CDR3 is TGTGCCAGCAGTGGGACAGGGGGCACTTTTAACTATGGCTACACCTTC. Residues: CASSGTGGTFNYGYTF.